This TCR beta chain originates from a study of neurological immune-mediated disorders. TCRdb ran MiXCR on the 5' RACE reads and lists one entry per CDR3 protein. The sample has tens of thousands of distinct CDR3 sequences, around 3.3% seen once. This CDR3 region has 13 residues. The V end lost 6 bases, the J end lost 4 bases, and 11 bases lay between the germline ends. CDR1 is MNHEY and CDR2 is SMNVEV in the germline V gene (reference sequence). The sample holds many counts of this clonotype. This TCR was recovered from a man aged 35-49 years with multiple sclerosis. The sample comprised PBMCs. This sequence joins TRBV27 and TRBJ2-3; unclear D gene. CDR3 in DNA: TGTGCCAGCAGGATCCCCCGTGCAGATACGCAGTATTTT. Encoded protein: CASRIPRADTQYF.